The clone carrying this T cell receptor beta chain was observed many times. This sample is drawn from a study of human T cells and chemical hapten exposure. TCRdb processed the RACE reads anew with MiXCR; each CDR3 protein has one entry. This table has more than 75,000 distinct CDR3 sequences, 8% to 10% appearing once. Deletions cut 4 bases from V and 8 bases from J, with 15 bases between. The CDR3 extends over 14 amino acids. The germline V gene has CDR1 SGHRS and CDR2 YFSETQ. Time point specified: pre-sensitization, week 0. This sample's treatment: therapeutic diphenylcyclopropenone sensitization with weekly scalp DPC. Whole blood, unfractionated, served as the material for total RNA extraction.

The gene calls are TRBV5-1 and TRBJ2-2; perhaps TRBD2 as D (5 bases). This clonotype originated in a woman aged 40 to 49 with alopecia areata. Some clones in this sample may be carry-over from other donors' samples. Material: whole blood, obtained in connection with sensitization to the hapten diphenylcyclopropenone (DPC). The CDR3 region has the DNA TGCGCCAGCAGCCCAGCTCACCCGGGAGGGGAGCTGTTTTTT. Its translation is CASSPAHPGGELFF. Filled out from reference TRBV5-1 and TRBJ2-2, the complete variable domain reads KAGVTQTPRYLIKTRGQQVTLSCSPISGHRSVSWYQQTPGQGLQFLFEYFSETQRNKGNFPGRFSGRQFSNSRSEMNVSTLELGDSALYLCASSPAHPGGELFFGEGSRLTVL.